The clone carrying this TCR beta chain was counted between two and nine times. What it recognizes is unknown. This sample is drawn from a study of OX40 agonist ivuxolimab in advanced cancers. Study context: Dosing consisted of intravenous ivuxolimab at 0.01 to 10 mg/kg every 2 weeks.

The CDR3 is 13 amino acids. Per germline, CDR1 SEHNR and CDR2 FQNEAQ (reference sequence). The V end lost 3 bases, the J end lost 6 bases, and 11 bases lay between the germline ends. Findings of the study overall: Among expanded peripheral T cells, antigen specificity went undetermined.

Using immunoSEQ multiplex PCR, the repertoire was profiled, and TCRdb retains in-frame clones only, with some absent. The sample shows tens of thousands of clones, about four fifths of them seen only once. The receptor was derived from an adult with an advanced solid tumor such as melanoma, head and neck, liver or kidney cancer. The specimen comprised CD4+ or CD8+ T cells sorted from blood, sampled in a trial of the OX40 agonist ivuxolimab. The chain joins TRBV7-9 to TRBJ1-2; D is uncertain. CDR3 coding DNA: TGTGCCAGCAGCTTCCGGGCGAGGCATGGCTACACCTTC. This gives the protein CASSFRARHGYTF. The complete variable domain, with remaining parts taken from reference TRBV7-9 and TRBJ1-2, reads DTGVSQNPRHKITKRGQNVTFRCDPISEHNRLYWYRQTLGQGPEFLTYFQNEAQLEKSRLLSDRFSAERPKGSFSTLEIQRTEQGDSAMYLCASSFRARHGYTFGSGTRLTVV.